These 22 T cell receptor beta chains came from one sample sequenced in a study of blood T cells in healthy people across ages. Primers used in a second PCR of about 6 to 11 cycles were a sample-barcoded 5' primer and a J-beta primer mix. Each CDR3 protein is one row after TCRdb ran MiXCR on the 5' RACE reads. The table lists hundreds of thousands of distinct CDR3 sequences, over 45% of them singletons. The sample was blood. These receptors were collected from a man between 25 and 39 years old in good health.

This clonotype came up once. The chain joins TRBV28 to TRBJ2-3; no firm D call. Trimming left V 8 bases short and J 0 bases short, with 12 bases between. The CDR3 is 14 residues long. In germline, CDR1 is MDHEN, CDR2 SYDVKM. This chain's CDR3 is CASGSDTSTDTQYF. CDR3 nucleotide sequence: TGTGCCAGCGGGTCCGACACTAGCACAGATACGCAGTATTTT.

The chain couples TRBV7-9 to TRBJ2-7; the D is unclear. Germline V gene lookup returns CDR1 SEHNR and CDR2 FQNEAQ (reference sequence). The CDR3 is 13 amino acids. The V end was cut by 4 bases, the J end by 1 base, with 8 bases between. CDR3 coding DNA: TGTGCCAGCAGCTCCTATGAGTCCTACGAGCAGTACTTC. Translating gives CASSSYESYEQYF.

The chain carries TRBV6-6 and TRBJ1-6, with a possible D match to TRBD1 (6 bases). Trimming left V 2 bases short and J 9 bases short, with 11 bases between. The CDR3 has 14 residues. Germline CDR1 reads MNHNY; CDR2 reads SVGAGI (reference sequence). DNA of the CDR3: TGTGCCAGCAGTTACGCGGACAGTGGTTCACCCCTCCACTTT. It translates to CASSYADSGSPLHF.

The chain links TRBV7-8 to TRBJ2-1; D remains ambiguous. This CDR3 region has 14 residues. V lost 6 bases to trimming and J lost 5 bases, with 14 bases between them. CDR1 is SGHVS and CDR2 is FQNEAQ in the germline V gene. CDR3: CASRIPGLNNEQFF. The CDR3 DNA reads as TGTGCCAGCAGGATCCCCGGGCTCAACAATGAGCAGTTCTTC.

The chain is built from TRBV6-5 and TRBJ1-1, with a possible D match to TRBD1 (6 bases). Germline loops: CDR1 MNHEY, CDR2 SVGAGI. The ends were cut back, 4 bases at V and 3 bases at J, with 9 bases in the middle. This CDR3 spans 13 amino acids. CDR3 bases: TGTGCCAGCAGTTCCGGACAGTACACTGAAGCTTTCTTT. It is translated as CASSSGQYTEAFF.

The rearrangement links TRBV6-5 to TRBJ1-4, with 9 bases lining up with TRBD1. The CDR3 is made up of 16 amino acids. CDR1 is MNHEY, CDR2 SVGAGI, per germline. The V gene end was trimmed by 4 bases and the J gene end by 0 bases; junction bases not matched to a gene: 3. The CDR3 DNA is TGTGCCAGCAGTTCCGGACAGGGGACAACTAATGAAAAACTGTTTTTT. Its protein is CASSSGQGTTNEKLFF.

The gene calls are TRBV11-2 and TRBJ2-5, with 8 bases identical to TRBD2. This CDR3 contains 15 residues. Germline-derived CDR1 and CDR2 are SGHAT and FQNNGV. V trimming: 5 bases; J trimming: 2 bases; junction bases outside the gene matches: 7. Written as DNA, the CDR3 is TGTGCCAGCAGCCTAGGAGCGGGGGTACAAGAGACCCAGTACTTC. Translating gives CASSLGAGVQETQYF.

As DNA, the CDR3 is TGTGCCAGCAGTTTTTTAGTGGGGTCCACAGATACGCAGTATTTT. Translating gives CASSFLVGSTDTQYF. This chain joins TRBV12-3 or TRBV12-4 and TRBJ2-3; D ambiguous. V lost 3 bases to trimming and J lost 2 bases, with 12 bases between them. This CDR3 comprises 15 residues.

This chain joins TRBV7-2 and TRBJ2-3, with TRBD2 identical over 9 bases. Germline CDR1 reads SGHTA; CDR2 reads FQGNSA. Unmatched junction bases numbered 16, after V lost 2 bases and J lost 1 base. The CDR3 has 20 residues. The CDR3 is CASSLNWVGGGGARTDTQYF. The CDR3 coding sequence is TGTGCCAGCAGCTTAAATTGGGTCGGTGGCGGGGGGGCCCGCACAGATACGCAGTATTTT.

The chain employs TRBV20-1 and TRBJ2-1; D is possibly TRBD1 or TRBD2 (5 bases each). There are 16 residues in the CDR3. Trimming took off 0 bases at V and 2 bases at J, with 14 bases between the two ends. The germline V gene encodes CDR1 DFQATT and CDR2 SNEGSKA (reference sequence). CDR3 protein: CSARDDHGTTYNEQFF. The DNA of the CDR3 is TGCAGTGCTAGAGATGATCACGGGACCACCTACAATGAGCAGTTCTTC.

J is TRBJ2-1 and V is TRBV20-1, with 9 bases aligning to TRBD2. Germline CDR1 reads DFQATT; CDR2 reads SNEGSKA (reference sequence). The V gene end was trimmed by 4 bases and the J gene end by 15 bases; junction bases not matched to a gene: 10. The CDR3 runs 12 residues. CDR3 region: CSAKTLAGRLFF. In DNA, the CDR3 is TGCAGTGCTAAAACTCTAGCGGGGAGATTGTTCTTC.

As regards this clonotype: The junction and the germline gene differ at one end; a read error may be behind it. The V gene is TRBV30, the J gene TRBJ1-2; D remains unclear. The CDR3 spans 15 residues. Germline CDR1 reads GTSNPN; CDR2 reads SVGIG (reference sequence). DNA for the CDR3: TGTGCCTGGATCTCGCTTTCCCCTCACCACTATGGCCACACCTTC. The encoded protein is CAWISLSPHHYGHTF.

This clonotype was picked up a small number of times. The chain links TRBV27 to TRBJ2-4, with 12 bases that match TRBD2. Gene TRBJ2-7 matches the end of the DNA better, so the J call may be wrong. Germline V gives CDR1 MNHEY, CDR2 SMNVEV (reference sequence). There are 15 residues in the CDR3. This CDR3 reads CASRGLAGGYYEQYF. The CDR3, as DNA: TGTGCCAGCAGGGGGCTAGCGGGGGGGTACTACGAGCAGTACTTC.

The chain combines TRBV3-1 with TRBJ2-6; unclear D gene. The CDR3 length is 15 residues. Germline V gives CDR1 LGHDT, CDR2 YNNKEL (reference sequence). V was pared by 1 base and J by 0 bases, with 4 bases between. In DNA form, the CDR3 reads TGTGCCAGCAGCCAAGCCGTCTCTGGGGCCAACGTCCTGACTTTC. Protein product: CASSQAVSGANVLTF.

The V gene is TRBV15, the J gene TRBJ1-6; D remains unclear. Germline V gene sequence: CDR1 LNHNV, CDR2 YYDKDF (reference sequence). V was shortened by 0 bases and J by 11 bases, with 8 bases between the two germline ends. The CDR3 is 13 residues long. CDR3 in DNA: TGTGCCACCAGCAGAGATCATGGTCCACCCCTCCACTTT. It codes for CATSRDHGPPLHF.

The gene calls are TRBV7-2 and TRBJ2-3; TRBD2 matches at 8 bases. The CDR3 totals 15 residues. V lost 1 base, J lost 4 bases, and 4 bases stayed unmatched. Germline values: CDR1 SGHTA, CDR2 FQGNSA. In DNA, the CDR3 is TGTGCCAGCAGCTTAGTGTCGGGAGGGTCAGATACGCAGTATTTT. This gives the protein CASSLVSGGSDTQYF.

The rearrangement uses TRBV27 and TRBJ2-7; tentatively, D is TRBD2 (6 bases). The CDR3 loop spans 13 amino acids. V was trimmed by 5 bases and J by 9 bases, leaving 17 bases between them. Per germline, CDR1 MNHEY and CDR2 SMNVEV (reference sequence). CDR3: CASSAGPDLGQYF. DNA of the CDR3: TGTGCCAGCAGTGCGGGACCGGATTTAGGGCAGTACTTC.

The V call is TRBV29-1, the J call TRBJ1-2; maybe TRBD1 (5 bases). The length of the CDR3 is 14 residues. Trimming stripped 5 bases from V and 6 bases from J, with 19 bases between. Germline V gene lookup returns CDR1 SQVTM and CDR2 ANQGSEA. CDR3: CSVPKKNRLDGYTF. DNA of the CDR3: TGCAGCGTTCCAAAAAAGAACAGGTTAGATGGCTACACCTTC.

CDR3 bases: TGTGCCAGCAGTCGACAGGGGGCCCAGCAGTATTTT. It codes for CASSRQGAQQYF. The chain is built from TRBV28 and TRBJ2-3; 10 bases align to TRBD1. V lost 5 bases, J lost 11 bases, and 4 bases stayed unmatched. The V gene's germline CDR1 is MDHEN and CDR2 SYDVKM. The CDR3 runs to 12 residues.

This clonotype has just a few counts. The V and J genes are TRBV5-1 and TRBJ2-5, with TRBD1 identical over 8 bases. CDR3 length: 15 residues. V shed 5 bases and J 4 bases; nucleotides not matched to a gene: 10. Germline-derived CDR1 and CDR2 are SGHRS and YFSETQ. The CDR3 DNA follows: TGCGCCAGCAGGGACGGGACAGGCCCTAGAGAGACCCAGTACTTC. Its translation: CASRDGTGPRETQYF.

Only a few counts were recorded for this clonotype. The chain joins TRBV27 to TRBJ1-2, with a weak D call TRBD1 (5 bases). CDR1 MNHEY and CDR2 SMNVEV come from the germline V gene (reference sequence). Trimming took 2 bases from V and 0 from J, leaving 10 bases between them. CDR3 size: 15 residues. This CDR3 is CASSLRGGTNYGYTF. The CDR3 coding sequence is TGTGCCAGCAGTTTAAGGGGCGGAACTAACTATGGCTACACCTTC.

This clonotype was detected only a few times. The chain joins TRBV20-1 to TRBJ1-4, with D uncertain. Deletions cut 2 bases from V and 0 bases from J, with 7 bases between. This CDR3 is built from 14 residues. CDR1 is DFQATT, CDR2 SNEGSKA, per germline (reference sequence). DNA of the CDR3: TGCAGTGCTAGAACGGCCTCAACTAATGAAAAACTGTTTTTT. Its translation: CSARTASTNEKLFF.